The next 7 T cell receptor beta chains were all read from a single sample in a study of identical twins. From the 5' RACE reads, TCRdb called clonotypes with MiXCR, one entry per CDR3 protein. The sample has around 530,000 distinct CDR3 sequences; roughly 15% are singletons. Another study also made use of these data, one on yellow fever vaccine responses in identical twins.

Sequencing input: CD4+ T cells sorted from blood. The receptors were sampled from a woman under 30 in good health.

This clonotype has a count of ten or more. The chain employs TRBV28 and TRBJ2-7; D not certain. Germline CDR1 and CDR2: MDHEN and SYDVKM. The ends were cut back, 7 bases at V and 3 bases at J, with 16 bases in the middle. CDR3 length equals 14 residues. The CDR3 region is CASTTSSGYYEQYF. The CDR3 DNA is TGTGCCAGCACCACCTCTTCGGGTTACTACGAGCAGTACTTC.

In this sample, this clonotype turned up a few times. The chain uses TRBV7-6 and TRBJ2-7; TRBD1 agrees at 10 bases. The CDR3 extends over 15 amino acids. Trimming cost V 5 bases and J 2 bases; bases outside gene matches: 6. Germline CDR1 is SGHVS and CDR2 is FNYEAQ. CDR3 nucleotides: TGTGCCAGCAGCCACGGGGACAGGGGCCCCTACGAGCAGTACTTC. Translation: CASSHGDRGPYEQYF.

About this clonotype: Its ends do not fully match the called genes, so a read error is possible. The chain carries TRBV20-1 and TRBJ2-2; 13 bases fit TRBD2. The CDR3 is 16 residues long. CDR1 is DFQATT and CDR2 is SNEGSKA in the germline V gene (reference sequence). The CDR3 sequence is CCATGLAGTNTGELFF. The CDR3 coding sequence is TGCTGTGCAACGGGACTAGCGGGGACGAACACCGGGGAGCTGTTTTTT.

The CDR3 protein is CSVEGGEHTSGSLTDTQYF. The CDR3 nucleotides read TGCAGCGTTGAAGGGGGGGAGCATACTAGCGGGAGTCTCACAGATACGCAGTATTTT. V and J are TRBV29-1 and TRBJ2-3, with 11 bases that match TRBD2. The CDR3 length is 19 residues. Germline loops: CDR1 SQVTM, CDR2 ANQGSEA. With 1 base clipped from V and 2 bases from J, the junction kept 14 bases outside the gene matches.

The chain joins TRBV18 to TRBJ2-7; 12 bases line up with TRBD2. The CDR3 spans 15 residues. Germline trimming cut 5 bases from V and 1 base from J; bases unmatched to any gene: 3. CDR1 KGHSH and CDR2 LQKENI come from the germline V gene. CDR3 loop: CASSRTSGISYEQYF. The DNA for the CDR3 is TGTGCCAGCTCAAGGACTAGCGGGATATCCTACGAGCAGTACTTC.

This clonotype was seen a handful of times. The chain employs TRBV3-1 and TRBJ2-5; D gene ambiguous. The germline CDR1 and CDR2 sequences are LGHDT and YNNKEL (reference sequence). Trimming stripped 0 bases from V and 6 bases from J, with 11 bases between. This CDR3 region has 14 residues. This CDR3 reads CASSQDEWPKTQYF. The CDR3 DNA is TGTGCCAGCAGCCAAGACGAGTGGCCCAAGACCCAGTACTTC.

CDR3 sequence: CASQGTAMNYGYTF. The CDR3, as DNA: TGTGCCAGCCAAGGGACAGCGATGAACTATGGCTACACCTTC. This sequence joins TRBV18 and TRBJ1-2, with TRBD1 matching 7 bases. V dropped 8 bases and J dropped 2; count of bases not matched to a gene: 8. CDR3 size: 14 residues. Per germline, CDR1 KGHSH and CDR2 LQKENI.